The T cell receptor (beta chain) under discussion was sequenced for a study of cytomegalovirus exposure and HLA in healthy donors. Study-wide findings and caveats: Reports indicated that the classifier achieved high specificity and sensitivity in diagnosing cytomegalovirus status.

This CDR3 has 15 residues. The germline gives CDR1 GTSNPN, CDR2 SVGIG (reference sequence). With 0 bases removed from V and 3 bases from J, the gap between germline ends came to 11 bases. With 60 Vbeta and 13 Jbeta primers, the PCR was carried out. The table came from immunoSEQ multiplex PCR; TCRdb's copy has only in-frame clones and leaves some out. Among 70,000 to 90,000 clones listed, 65% to 70% were seen once. Turning to this clone: Its specificity is not known.

The sample was PBMCs. This receptor was identified in a man aged 35-49 years in good health and CMV-seropositive. The chain carries TRBV30 and TRBJ1-4; no definite D call. CDR3 loop: CAWSVQGAANEKLFF. In nucleotides, the CDR3 is TGTGCCTGGAGTGTACAAGGAGCGGCTAATGAAAAACTGTTTTTT.